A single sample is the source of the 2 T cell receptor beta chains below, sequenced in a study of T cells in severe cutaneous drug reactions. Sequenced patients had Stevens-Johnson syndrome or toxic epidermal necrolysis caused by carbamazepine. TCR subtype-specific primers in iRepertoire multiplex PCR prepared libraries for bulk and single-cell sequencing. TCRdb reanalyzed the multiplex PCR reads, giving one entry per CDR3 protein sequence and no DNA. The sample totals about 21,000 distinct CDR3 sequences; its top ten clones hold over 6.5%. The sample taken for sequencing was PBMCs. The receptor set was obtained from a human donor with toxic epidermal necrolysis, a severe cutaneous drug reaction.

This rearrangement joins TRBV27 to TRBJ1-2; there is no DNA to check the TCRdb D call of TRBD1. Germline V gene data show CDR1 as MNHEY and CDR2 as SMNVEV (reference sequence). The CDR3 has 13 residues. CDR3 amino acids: CASSRQGGYGYTF.

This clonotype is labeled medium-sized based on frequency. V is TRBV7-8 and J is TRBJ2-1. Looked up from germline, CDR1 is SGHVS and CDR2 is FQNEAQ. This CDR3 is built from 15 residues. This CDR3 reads CASSLAGASYNEQFF. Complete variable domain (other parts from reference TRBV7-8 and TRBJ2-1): GAGVSQSPRYKVAKRGQDVALRCDPISGHVSLFWYQQALGQGPEFLTYFQNEAQLDKSGLPSDRFFAERPEGSVSTLKIQRTQQEDSAVYLCASSLAGASYNEQFFGPGTRLTVL.